This T cell receptor (beta chain) was observed in a study of cytomegalovirus exposure and HLA in healthy donors. Primers included in the PCR were 60 Vbeta and 13 Jbeta primers. TCRdb keeps only in-frame clones here, not all; method: immunoSEQ multiplex PCR. The table lists about 120,000 clones, approximately 80% of them singletons. Looked up from germline, CDR1 is SGHRS and CDR2 is YFSETQ. The CDR3 extends over 12 amino acids. J was trimmed by 6 bases and V by 7 bases; bases with no gene match: 7. Remarks on this clone: Its antigen remains unidentified.

Overall study results and limits: In an earlier analysis, most TCR beta V segments were productive about 87% or about 30% of the time. CMV serostatus stood as the only immune exposure information on hand. Accurate prediction of most subjects' HLA-A and HLA-B alleles from TCR beta sequences was reported. Usually a TCR sequence was rare, but some public TCRs were found in many donors.

This chain connects TRBV5-1 to TRBJ2-7; 7 positions agree with TRBD1. This receptor was identified in a man aged 35-49 years in good health and CMV-seropositive. Specimen: PBMCs. CDR3 residues: CASDAGGGEQYF. The CDR3 DNA reads as TGCGCCAGCGACGCAGGGGGTGGCGAGCAGTACTTC.